A single sample gave rise to the 26 T cell receptor beta chains below, sequenced in a study of blood T cell repertoires in COVID-19. Sequenced by immunoSEQ multiplex PCR; TCRdb stores in-frame clones only, minus some. The sample yields 300,000 to 350,000 clones, 70% to 90% seen once. The sequenced sample was PBMCs or T cells enriched from blood (not recorded which). The origin of the receptors is a woman in her thirties or forties with acute COVID-19.

The gene calls are TRBV6-1 and TRBJ2-7; TRBD1 agrees at 7 bases. Per the germline V gene, CDR1 is MNHNS and CDR2 is SASEGT. V lost 5 bases to trimming and J lost 2 bases; unmatched junction nucleotides: 0. This CDR3 is 12 amino acids long. The CDR3 region is CASSQGAYEQYF. CDR3 nucleotide sequence: TGTGCCAGCAGTCAGGGGGCCTACGAGCAGTACTTC.

The chain couples TRBV19 to TRBJ1-1, with 9 nucleotides matching TRBD1. The CDR3 totals 15 residues. Germline values: CDR1 LNHDA, CDR2 SQIVND (reference sequence). V dropped 5 bases and J dropped 4; count of bases not matched to a gene: 8. The CDR3 region has the DNA TGTGCCAGTAGTTCGCAGGGGACAGGGAGCACTGAAGCTTTCTTT. Translated, it gives CASSSQGTGSTEAFF. Supplemented by reference TRBV19 and TRBJ1-1, the full variable domain reads DGGITQSPKYLFRKEGQNVTLSCEQNLNHDAMYWYRQDPGQGLRLIYYSQIVNDFQKGDIAEGYSVSREKKESFPLTVTSAQKNPTAFYLCASSSQGTGSTEAFFGQGTRLTVV.

This clone has a single count. The rearrangement uses TRBV11-2 and TRBJ1-2; D gene ambiguous. V shed 4 bases and J shed 4 bases, with 10 bases lying between them. Per germline, CDR1 SGHAT and CDR2 FQNNGV. There are 13 residues in the CDR3. The CDR3 region is CASSSTRLYGYTF. The CDR3 DNA follows: TGTGCCAGCAGCTCGACTAGGCTCTATGGCTACACCTTC.

The chain combines TRBV19 with TRBJ1-5, with 7 bases that match TRBD1. Germline V gene sequence: CDR1 LNHDA, CDR2 SQIVND (reference sequence). This CDR3 has 15 amino acids. With 5 bases clipped from V and 3 bases from J, the junction kept 7 bases outside the gene matches. This CDR3 reads CASSQTGNDNQPQHF. Written as DNA, the CDR3 is TGTGCCAGTAGTCAGACAGGGAATGACAATCAGCCCCAGCATTTT.

The chain carries TRBV5-6 and TRBJ1-2, with 8 bases fitting TRBD1. Germline V gives CDR1 SGHDT, CDR2 YYEEEE. This CDR3 has 13 amino acids. The ends lost 4 bases at V and 6 bases at J; junction bases unmatched: 5. The CDR3 nucleotides are TGTGCCAGCAGCCAGGACAGGGTTGATGGCTACACCTTC. This translates into CASSQDRVDGYTF.

The J gene is TRBJ2-5, the V gene TRBV9; 10 bases align to TRBD2. With 4 bases clipped from V and 7 bases from J, the junction kept 16 bases outside the gene matches. CDR3 size: 17 residues. From germline, CDR1 is SGDLS and CDR2 YYNGEE. The CDR3 region is CASSQASGRSPTGTQYF. CDR3 nucleotides: TGTGCCAGCAGCCAGGCTAGCGGGAGATCCCCCACAGGGACCCAGTACTTC.

The chain uses TRBV28 and TRBJ2-7; the match to TRBD2 covers 9 bases. CDR3 length equals 15 residues. The V gene's germline CDR1 is MDHEN and CDR2 SYDVKM. V shed 5 bases, J shed 7 bases, and the junction held 12 bases outside the gene matches. CDR3 amino acids: CASSPTGTSYREQYF. The CDR3, as DNA: TGTGCCAGCAGTCCCACCGGGACTAGCTATAGGGAGCAGTACTTC.

The rearrangement uses TRBV9 and TRBJ1-6; tentatively, D is TRBD1 (6 bases). Germline V lookup: CDR1 SGDLS, CDR2 YYNGEE. The CDR3 is 14 amino acids. V lost 4 bases to trimming and J lost 10 bases, with 15 bases between them. The CDR3 DNA follows: TGTGCCAGCAGCCCCGAGACAGGTCAATCACCCCTCCACTTT. The encoded protein is CASSPETGQSPLHF.

The V call is TRBV27, the J call TRBJ2-2; 7 bases are shared with TRBD1. Trimming removed 7 bases from V and 5 bases from J; junction bases left unmatched: 1. The CDR3 spans 12 residues. Germline loops: CDR1 MNHEY, CDR2 SMNVEV (reference sequence). The CDR3 spells CASTTGTGELFF. The CDR3 DNA sequence: TGTGCCAGCACGACAGGGACCGGGGAGCTGTTTTTT.

The rearrangement joins TRBV7-2 to TRBJ2-7; D may be TRBD2 (7 bases). CDR3 length: 15 amino acids. The germline V and J ends were trimmed by 5 bases and 4 bases, with 18 bases remaining between them. CDR1 and CDR2 (germline): SGHTA, FQGNSA. The CDR3 nucleotides read TGTGCCAGCAGCGCAAGGGGGGAGGGCCCTTACGAGCAGTACTTC. It yields the protein CASSARGEGPYEQYF. The variable domain in full, with the rest retrieved from reference TRBV7-2 and TRBJ2-7, is GAGVSQSPSNKVTEKGKDVELRCDPISGHTALYWYRQSLGQGLEFLIYFQGNSAPDKSGLPSDRFSAERTGGSVSTLTIQRTQQEDSAVYLCASSARGEGPYEQYFGPGTRLTVT.

The V gene is TRBV6-1, the J gene TRBJ2-7; 7 bases map to TRBD1. The CDR3 has 15 residues. Germline V gives CDR1 MNHNS, CDR2 SASEGT. Trimming cost V 2 bases and J 2 bases; bases outside gene matches: 6. CDR3 in DNA: TGTGCCAGCAGTGAAAGGGGACAGATTACCTACGAGCAGTACTTC. This translates into CASSERGQITYEQYF.

The genes are TRBV9 and TRBJ2-1; D may be TRBD2 (5 bases). Trimming left V 0 bases short and J 10 bases short, with 14 bases between. The CDR3 sequence is 14 residues long. The germline V gene has CDR1 SGDLS and CDR2 YYNGEE. CDR3 nucleotides: TGTGCCAGCAGCGTAGGAAGGAGGTCGGAGGAGCAGTTCTTC. This sequence encodes CASSVGRRSEEQFF.

The chain employs TRBV7-3 and TRBJ2-1; TRBD2 aligns across 11 bases. Trimming at V came to 5 bases and at J to 7 bases, leaving 7 bases not matched to a gene. The CDR3 extends over 15 amino acids. Per germline, CDR1 SGHTA and CDR2 FQGTGA. The CDR3 is CASSRIAGGHNEQFF. Written as DNA, the CDR3 is TGTGCCAGCAGCCGAATAGCGGGAGGGCATAATGAGCAGTTCTTC.

The count of this clone is one. The V and J genes are TRBV5-1 and TRBJ1-1, with D unresolved. The germline V gene encodes CDR1 SGHRS and CDR2 YFSETQ. This CDR3 has 15 amino acids. V lost 0 bases to trimming and J lost 6 bases, with 15 bases between them. The CDR3 sequence: CASSLADVGFSEAFF. CDR3 DNA sequence: TGCGCCAGCAGCTTGGCCGATGTCGGGTTTTCTGAAGCTTTCTTT.

This chain links TRBV4-1 with TRBJ1-2, with 7 bases fitting TRBD1. The trim removed 7 bases at V and 5 bases at J, leaving 19 bases unmatched. This CDR3 comprises 17 residues. Per the germline V gene, CDR1 is MGHRA and CDR2 is YSYEKL. The CDR3 spells CASNPKLLNRGEYGYTF. CDR3 nucleotide sequence: TGCGCCAGCAATCCTAAACTACTAAACAGGGGTGAGTATGGCTACACCTTC.

V is TRBV12-3 or TRBV12-4 and J is TRBJ1-5, with unresolved D. The CDR3 totals 13 residues. Deletions cut 1 base from V and 5 bases from J, with 6 bases between. CDR3 loop: CASSLGLHQPQHF. The CDR3 DNA is TGTGCCAGCAGTTTAGGGCTGCATCAGCCCCAGCATTTT.

This clone turned up a few times. The chain links TRBV5-6 to TRBJ2-7; 7 bases agree with TRBD2. Per germline, CDR1 SGHDT and CDR2 YYEEEE. CDR3 length: 15 residues. V gave up 0 bases and J gave up 5 bases; unmatched junction bases: 8. CDR3 DNA: TGTGCCAGCAGCTTGGGGAGGACTAGGATCGACGAGCAGTACTTC. Translating gives CASSLGRTRIDEQYF.

This clone was counted only a few times. The V gene is TRBV5-6, the J gene TRBJ2-4; 7 bases fit TRBD2. V lost 7 bases, J lost 8 bases, and 12 bases stayed unmatched. The CDR3 loop spans 14 amino acids. Germline V CDR1 and CDR2: SGHDT, YYEEEE. The CDR3 reads CASRPPNREDIQYF. The CDR3 DNA reads TGTGCCAGCCGCCCCCCAAACCGGGAGGACATTCAGTACTTC.

The chain recombines TRBV16 with TRBJ1-4; D perhaps matches TRBD1 (6 bases). Per the germline V gene, CDR1 is KGHSY and CDR2 is FQNENV. V was cut by 0 bases and J by 7 bases, with 15 bases left in between. The CDR3 totals 16 residues. Here the CDR3 reads CASSQSTGGQGEKLFF. CDR3 in DNA: TGTGCCAGCAGCCAATCAACGGGGGGGCAAGGTGAAAAACTGTTTTTT.

The chain employs TRBV19 and TRBJ1-2; TRBD1 is a possible D gene (6 bases). V lost 5 bases and J lost 4, with 20 bases in between. The germline V gene has CDR1 LNHDA and CDR2 SQIVND (reference sequence). CDR3 length: 16 residues. CDR3 protein: CASSSYSRGRFYGYTF. The CDR3, as DNA: TGTGCCAGTAGTTCATATTCCAGGGGAAGGTTCTATGGCTACACCTTC. The variable domain in full, completed from reference TRBV19 and TRBJ1-2, reads DGGITQSPKYLFRKEGQNVTLSCEQNLNHDAMYWYRQDPGQGLRLIYYSQIVNDFQKGDIAEGYSVSREKKESFPLTVTSAQKNPTAFYLCASSSYSRGRFYGYTFGSGTRLTVV.

This clone was recorded once. The rearrangement uses TRBV25-1 and TRBJ2-3; D is perhaps TRBD2 (5 bases). Germline V gene lookup returns CDR1 MGHDK and CDR2 SYGVNS. Deletions cut 5 bases from V and 3 bases from J, with 18 bases between. The CDR3 length is 16 residues. The CDR3 spells CASSSDTPGGTDTQYF. CDR3 nucleotides: TGTGCCAGCAGTTCTGACACTCCCGGCGGGACAGATACGCAGTATTTT.

In nucleotides, the CDR3 is TGCAGCGTTGTACTAGCAGTAGCCGGCGAGCAGTACTTC. It specifies CSVVLAVAGEQYF. The genes are TRBV29-1 and TRBJ2-7; tentative D call: TRBD2 (6 bases). Trimming cost V 4 bases and J 6 bases, with 16 bases left between them. The germline gives CDR1 SQVTM, CDR2 ANQGSEA. The CDR3 totals 13 residues.

The chain is built from TRBV4-2 and TRBJ2-7; D may be TRBD2 (6 bases). Germline assignment: CDR1 LGHNA and CDR2 YNFKEQ. The CDR3 spans 17 residues. Trimming cost V 0 bases and J 0 bases, with 15 bases left between them. The CDR3: CASSQDPVRESSYEQYF. CDR3 bases: TGTGCCAGCAGCCAAGATCCGGTACGGGAGAGCTCCTACGAGCAGTACTTC.

The chain links TRBV2 to TRBJ1-1, with D maybe TRBD1 (5 bases). Trimming removed 4 bases from V and 4 bases from J, with 13 bases in between. CDR1 and CDR2 from the germline V gene are SNHLY and FYNNEI. This CDR3 region has 14 residues. The chain's CDR3 is CASSGGTFPTEAFF. The CDR3 nucleotides read TGTGCCAGCAGTGGGGGGACTTTCCCCACTGAAGCTTTCTTT.

This clone was seen a handful of times. The chain combines TRBV27 with TRBJ1-6, with TRBD1 matching over 7 bases. CDR3 length equals 17 residues. The V gene end was trimmed by 3 bases and the J gene end by 3 bases; junction bases not matched to a gene: 8. The germline gives CDR1 MNHEY, CDR2 SMNVEV (reference sequence). The CDR3 DNA reads as TGTGCCAGCAGTTTCCAAATAAACAGGGGCTATAATTCACCCCTCCACTTT. Residues: CASSFQINRGYNSPLHF.

As for this clone: The conserved phenylalanine or tryptophan is not found at the CDR3 terminus, so this likely reflects a read error. It is unclear where the CDR3 begins or ends on the DNA, so no DNA is shown, and the CDR3 is as TCRdb lists it. The gene calls are TRBV19 and TRBJ1-2. The germline gives CDR1 LNHDA, CDR2 SQIVND (reference sequence). The CDR3 extends over 13 residues, inclusive of both ends. The CDR3: CASSIDPWGELSS.